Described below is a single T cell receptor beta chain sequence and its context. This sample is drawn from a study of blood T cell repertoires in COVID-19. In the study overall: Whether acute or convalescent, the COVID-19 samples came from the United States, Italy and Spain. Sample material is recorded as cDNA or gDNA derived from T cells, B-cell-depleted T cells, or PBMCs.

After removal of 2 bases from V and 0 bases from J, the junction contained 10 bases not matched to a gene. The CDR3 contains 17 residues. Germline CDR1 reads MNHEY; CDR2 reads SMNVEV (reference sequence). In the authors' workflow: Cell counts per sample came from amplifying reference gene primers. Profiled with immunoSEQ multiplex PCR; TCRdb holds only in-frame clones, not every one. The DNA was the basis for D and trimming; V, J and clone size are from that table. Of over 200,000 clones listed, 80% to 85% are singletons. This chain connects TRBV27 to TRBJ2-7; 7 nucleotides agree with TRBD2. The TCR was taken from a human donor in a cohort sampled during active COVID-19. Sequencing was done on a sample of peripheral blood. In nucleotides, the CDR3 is TGTGCCAGCAGTTTAGATCACGGGAGGTTCCTCTCCTACGAGCAGTACTTC. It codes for CASSLDHGRFLSYEQYF.